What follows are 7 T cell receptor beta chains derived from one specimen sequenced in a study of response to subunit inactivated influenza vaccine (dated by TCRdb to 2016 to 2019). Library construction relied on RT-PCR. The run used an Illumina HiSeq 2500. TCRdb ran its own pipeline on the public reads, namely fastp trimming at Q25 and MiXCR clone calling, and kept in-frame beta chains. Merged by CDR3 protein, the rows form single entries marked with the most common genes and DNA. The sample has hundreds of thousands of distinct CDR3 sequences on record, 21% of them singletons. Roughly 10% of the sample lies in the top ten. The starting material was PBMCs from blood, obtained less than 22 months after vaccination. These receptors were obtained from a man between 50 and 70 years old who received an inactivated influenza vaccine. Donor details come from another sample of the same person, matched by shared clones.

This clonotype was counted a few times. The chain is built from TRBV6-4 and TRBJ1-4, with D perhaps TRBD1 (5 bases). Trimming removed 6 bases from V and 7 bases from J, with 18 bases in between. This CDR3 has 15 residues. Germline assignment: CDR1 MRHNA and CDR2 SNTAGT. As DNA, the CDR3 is TGTGCCAGCAGAGCGTTGGGCGAGGGGTCTGAAAAACTGTTTTTT. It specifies CASRALGEGSEKLFF.

This chain's CDR3 is CSARDVGYPPHYGYTF. DNA for the CDR3: TGCAGTGCTAGAGATGTGGGTTACCCTCCCCACTATGGCTACACCTTC. The chain links TRBV20-1 to TRBJ1-2; D gene ambiguous. This CDR3 is 16 amino acids long. Germline CDR1 is DFQATT and CDR2 is SNEGSKA (reference sequence). The germline V and J ends were trimmed by 0 bases and 3 bases, with 17 bases remaining between them.

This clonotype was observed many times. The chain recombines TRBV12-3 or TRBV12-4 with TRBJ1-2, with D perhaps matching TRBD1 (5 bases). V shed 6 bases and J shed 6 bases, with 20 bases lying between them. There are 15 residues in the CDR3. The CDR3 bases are TGTGCCAGCAGGTTAAGAAGGGACTCGGTCGATGGCTACACCTTC. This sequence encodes CASRLRRDSVDGYTF.

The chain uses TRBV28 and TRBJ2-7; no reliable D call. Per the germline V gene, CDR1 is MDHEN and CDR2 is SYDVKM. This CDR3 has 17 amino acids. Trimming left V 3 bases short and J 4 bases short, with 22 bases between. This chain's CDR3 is CASSFDNFLSPRYEQYF. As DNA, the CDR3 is TGTGCCAGCAGTTTTGATAATTTCTTGTCCCCCAGATACGAGCAGTACTTC.

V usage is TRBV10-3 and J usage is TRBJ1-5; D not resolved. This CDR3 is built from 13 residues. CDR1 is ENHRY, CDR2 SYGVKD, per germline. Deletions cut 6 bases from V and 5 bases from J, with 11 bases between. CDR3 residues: CAISPSEDQPQHF. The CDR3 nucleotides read TGTGCCATCAGCCCCTCGGAGGATCAGCCCCAGCATTTT.

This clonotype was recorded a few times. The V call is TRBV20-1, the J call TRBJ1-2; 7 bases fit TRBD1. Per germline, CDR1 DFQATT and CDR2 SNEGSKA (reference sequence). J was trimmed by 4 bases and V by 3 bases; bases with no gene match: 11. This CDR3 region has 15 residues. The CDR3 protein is CSASPRGGSLYGYTF. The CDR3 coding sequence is TGCAGTGCTAGTCCCCGAGGGGGCAGCCTCTATGGCTACACCTTC.

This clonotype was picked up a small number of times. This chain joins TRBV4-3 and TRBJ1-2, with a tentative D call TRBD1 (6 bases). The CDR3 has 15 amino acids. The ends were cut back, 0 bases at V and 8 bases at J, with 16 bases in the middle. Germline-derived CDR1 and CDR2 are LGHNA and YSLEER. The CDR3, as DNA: TGCGCCAGCAGCCAAGATTATCACGGGGGCATGGGCTACACCTTC. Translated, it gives CASSQDYHGGMGYTF.